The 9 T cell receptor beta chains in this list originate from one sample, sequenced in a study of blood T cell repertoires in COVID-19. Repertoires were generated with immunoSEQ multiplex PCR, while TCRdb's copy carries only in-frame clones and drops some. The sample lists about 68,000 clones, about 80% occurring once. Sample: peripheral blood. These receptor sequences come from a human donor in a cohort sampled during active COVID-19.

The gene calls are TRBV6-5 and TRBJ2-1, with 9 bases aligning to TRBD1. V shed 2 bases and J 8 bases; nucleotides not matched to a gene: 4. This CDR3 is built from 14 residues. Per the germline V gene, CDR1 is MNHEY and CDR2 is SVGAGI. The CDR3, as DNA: TGTGCCAGCAGTTACAGGACAGGGGTCGATGAGCAGTTCTTC. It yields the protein CASSYRTGVDEQFF.

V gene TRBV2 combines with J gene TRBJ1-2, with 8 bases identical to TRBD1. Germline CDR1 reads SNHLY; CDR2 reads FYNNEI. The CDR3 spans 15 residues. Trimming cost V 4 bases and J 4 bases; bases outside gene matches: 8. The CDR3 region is CASSVAGGRSYGYTF. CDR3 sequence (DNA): TGTGCCAGCAGTGTAGCAGGGGGCCGTAGCTATGGCTACACCTTC.

CDR3 loop: CASSPGLAGVSAGELFF. The DNA of the CDR3 is TGTGCCAGCAGCCCAGGACTAGCGGGAGTGTCGGCCGGGGAGCTGTTTTTT. The chain recombines TRBV7-9 with TRBJ2-2; 13 positions agree with TRBD2. Germline V gene lookup returns CDR1 SEHNR and CDR2 FQNEAQ (reference sequence). The CDR3 covers 17 residues. After removal of 5 bases from V and 6 bases from J, the junction contained 9 bases not matched to a gene.

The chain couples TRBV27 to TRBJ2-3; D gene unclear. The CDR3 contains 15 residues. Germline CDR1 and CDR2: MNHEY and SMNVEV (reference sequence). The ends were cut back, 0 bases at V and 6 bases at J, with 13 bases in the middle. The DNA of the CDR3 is TGTGCCAGCAGTTTATCCAAAGGAGTCATGGATACGCAGTATTTT. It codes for CASSLSKGVMDTQYF.

CDR3 protein: CASSQGLMRSNQPQHF. The CDR3 DNA sequence: TGTGCCAGCAGTCAAGGACTTATGCGGAGCAATCAGCCCCAGCATTTT. The rearrangement links TRBV6-2 or TRBV6-3 to TRBJ1-5; D is uncertain. CDR1 and CDR2 from the germline V gene are MNHEY and SVGEGT. The V and J ends lost 5 bases and 1 base respectively, with 15 bases between them. This CDR3 spans 16 amino acids.

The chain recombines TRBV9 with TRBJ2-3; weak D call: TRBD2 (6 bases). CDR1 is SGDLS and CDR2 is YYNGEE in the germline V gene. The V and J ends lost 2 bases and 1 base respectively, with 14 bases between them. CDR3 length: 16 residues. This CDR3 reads CASSVRGGDRTDTQYF. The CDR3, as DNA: TGTGCCAGCAGCGTTCGGGGCGGGGATCGCACAGATACGCAGTATTTT.

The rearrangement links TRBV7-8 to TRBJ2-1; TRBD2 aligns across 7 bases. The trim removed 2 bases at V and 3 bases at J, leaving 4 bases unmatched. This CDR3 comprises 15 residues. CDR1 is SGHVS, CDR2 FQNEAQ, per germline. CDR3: CASSLRRGNYNEQFF. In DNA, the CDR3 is TGTGCCAGCAGCTTACGGCGGGGGAACTACAATGAGCAGTTCTTC.

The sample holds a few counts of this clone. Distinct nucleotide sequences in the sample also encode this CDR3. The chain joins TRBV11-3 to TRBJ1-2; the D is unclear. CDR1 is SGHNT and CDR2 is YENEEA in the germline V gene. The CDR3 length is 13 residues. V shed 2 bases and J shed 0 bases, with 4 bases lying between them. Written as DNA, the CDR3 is TGTGCCAGCAGCTTATCAACTAACTATGGCTACACCTTC. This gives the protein CASSLSTNYGYTF.

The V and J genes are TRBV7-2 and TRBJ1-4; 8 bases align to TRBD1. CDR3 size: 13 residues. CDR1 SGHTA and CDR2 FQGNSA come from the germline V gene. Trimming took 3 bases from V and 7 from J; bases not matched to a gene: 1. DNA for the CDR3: TGTGCCAGCAGCTTGGGGACAGGTGAAAAACTGTTTTTT. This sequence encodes CASSLGTGEKLFF.